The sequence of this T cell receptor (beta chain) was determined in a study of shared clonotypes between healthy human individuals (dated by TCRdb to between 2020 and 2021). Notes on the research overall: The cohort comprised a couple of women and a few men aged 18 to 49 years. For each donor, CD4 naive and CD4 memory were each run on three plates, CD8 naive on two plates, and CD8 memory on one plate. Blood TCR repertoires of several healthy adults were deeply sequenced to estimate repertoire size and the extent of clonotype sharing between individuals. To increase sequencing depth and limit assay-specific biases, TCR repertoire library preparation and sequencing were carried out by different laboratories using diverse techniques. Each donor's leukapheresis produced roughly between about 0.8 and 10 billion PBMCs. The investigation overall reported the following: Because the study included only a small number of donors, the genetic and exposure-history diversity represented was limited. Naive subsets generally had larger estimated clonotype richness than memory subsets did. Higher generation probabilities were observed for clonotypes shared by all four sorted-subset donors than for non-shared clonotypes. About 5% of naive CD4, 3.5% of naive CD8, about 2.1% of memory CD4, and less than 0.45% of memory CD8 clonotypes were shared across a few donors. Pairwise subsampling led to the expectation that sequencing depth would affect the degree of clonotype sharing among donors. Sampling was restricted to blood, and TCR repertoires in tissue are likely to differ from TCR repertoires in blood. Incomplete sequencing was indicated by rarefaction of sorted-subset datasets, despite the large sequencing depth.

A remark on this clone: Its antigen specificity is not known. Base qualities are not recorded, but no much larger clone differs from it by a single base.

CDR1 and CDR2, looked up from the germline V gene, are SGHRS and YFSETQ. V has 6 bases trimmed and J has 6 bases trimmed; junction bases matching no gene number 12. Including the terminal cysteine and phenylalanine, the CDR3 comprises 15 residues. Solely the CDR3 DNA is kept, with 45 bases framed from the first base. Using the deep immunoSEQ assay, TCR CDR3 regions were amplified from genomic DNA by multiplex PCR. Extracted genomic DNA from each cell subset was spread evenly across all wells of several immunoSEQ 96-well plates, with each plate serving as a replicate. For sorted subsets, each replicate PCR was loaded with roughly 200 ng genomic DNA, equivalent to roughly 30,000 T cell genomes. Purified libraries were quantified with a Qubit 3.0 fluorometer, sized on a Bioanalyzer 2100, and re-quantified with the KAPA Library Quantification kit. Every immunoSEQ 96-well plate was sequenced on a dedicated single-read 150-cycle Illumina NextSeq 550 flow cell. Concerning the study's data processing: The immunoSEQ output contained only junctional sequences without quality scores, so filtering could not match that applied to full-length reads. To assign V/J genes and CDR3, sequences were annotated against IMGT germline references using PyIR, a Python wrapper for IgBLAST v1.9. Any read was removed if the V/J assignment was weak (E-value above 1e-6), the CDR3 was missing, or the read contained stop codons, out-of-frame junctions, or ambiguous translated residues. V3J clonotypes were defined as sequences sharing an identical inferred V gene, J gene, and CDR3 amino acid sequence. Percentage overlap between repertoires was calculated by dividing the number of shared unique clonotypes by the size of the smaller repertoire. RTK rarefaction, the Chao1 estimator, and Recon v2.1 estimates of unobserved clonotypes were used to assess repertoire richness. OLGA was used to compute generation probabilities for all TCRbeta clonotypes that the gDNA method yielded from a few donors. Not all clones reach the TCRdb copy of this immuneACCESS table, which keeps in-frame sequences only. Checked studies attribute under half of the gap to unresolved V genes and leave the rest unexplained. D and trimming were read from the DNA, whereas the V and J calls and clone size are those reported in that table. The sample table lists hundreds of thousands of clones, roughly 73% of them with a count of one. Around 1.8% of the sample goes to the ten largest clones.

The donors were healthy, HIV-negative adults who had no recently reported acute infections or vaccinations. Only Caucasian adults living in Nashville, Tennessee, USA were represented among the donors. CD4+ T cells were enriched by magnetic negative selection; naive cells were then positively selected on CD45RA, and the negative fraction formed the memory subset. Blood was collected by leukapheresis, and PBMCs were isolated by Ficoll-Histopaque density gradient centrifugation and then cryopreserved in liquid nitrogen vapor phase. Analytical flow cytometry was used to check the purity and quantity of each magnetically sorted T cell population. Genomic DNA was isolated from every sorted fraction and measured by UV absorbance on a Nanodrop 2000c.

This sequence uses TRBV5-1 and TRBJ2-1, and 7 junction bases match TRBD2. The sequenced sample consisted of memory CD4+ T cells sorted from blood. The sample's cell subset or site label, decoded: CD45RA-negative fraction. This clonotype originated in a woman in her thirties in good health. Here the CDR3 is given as CASMLVAGAGNEQFF. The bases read TGCGCCAGCATGCTCGTGGCGGGAGCTGGCAATGAGCAGTTCTTC.